The 16 T cell receptor beta chains below were found in one sample sequenced in a study of blood T cell repertoires in COVID-19. The protocol was immunoSEQ multiplex PCR, while the TCRdb copy is restricted to in-frame clones and leaves out a portion. The sample holds about 110,000 clones; roughly 84% are singletons and the top ten take 7.9%. The sample taken for sequencing was peripheral blood. These receptors all come from an elderly woman with active or convalescent COVID-19.

J is TRBJ1-2 and V is TRBV20-1; TRBD1 matches at 7 bases. Germline CDR1 and CDR2: DFQATT and SNEGSKA (reference sequence). This CDR3 comprises 11 residues. Germline trimming cut 7 bases from V and 3 bases from J; bases unmatched to any gene: 2. This chain's CDR3 is CSGTGHYGYTF. CDR3 bases: TGCAGTGGGACAGGTCACTATGGCTACACCTTC.

This clone was recorded a few times. The chain couples TRBV5-1 to TRBJ2-3; D gene ambiguous. The CDR3 is made up of 14 amino acids. Per the germline V gene, CDR1 is SGHRS and CDR2 is YFSETQ. The V end lost 0 bases, the J end lost 1 base, and 6 bases lay between the germline ends. CDR3 coding DNA: TGCGCCAGCAGCTTGGCCGAGGGCACAGATACGCAGTATTTT. It codes for CASSLAEGTDTQYF.

This clone came up a few times. The J gene is TRBJ2-5, the V gene TRBV19, with TRBD1 as a possible D gene (6 bases). CDR1 and CDR2 (germline): LNHDA, SQIVND (reference sequence). The CDR3 has 15 residues. V was trimmed by 10 bases and J by 2 bases, leaving 20 bases between them. CDR3 coding DNA: TGTGCCACCCGGGTAACCGGGACACATCAAGAGACCCAGTACTTC. It yields the protein CATRVTGTHQETQYF.

The chain couples TRBV7-2 to TRBJ2-1; 7 bases match TRBD2. The J segment lost 0 bases and the V segment lost 5 bases, leaving 7 bases of the junction unmatched. The CDR3 loop spans 16 amino acids. Looked up from germline, CDR1 is SGHTA and CDR2 is FQGNSA. CDR3 amino acids: CASSLSTSSSYNEQFF. CDR3 DNA: TGTGCCAGCAGCCTCTCGACTAGCTCCTCCTACAATGAGCAGTTCTTC.

This clone appeared once. The chain couples TRBV12-3 or TRBV12-4 to TRBJ1-2, with a possible D match to TRBD1 (6 bases). The CDR3 sequence is 11 residues long. Trimming pared 7 bases from V and 4 bases from J, leaving 7 bases between. The CDR3 DNA reads TGTGCCAGCATGGGGGCCTATGGCTACACCTTC. Protein sequence: CASMGAYGYTF.

In nucleotides, the CDR3 is TGCGCCCCCCGCCGGGGGGGGGACGGAGTCCCCGGCAACATTCAGTACTTC. Protein product: CAPRRGGDGVPGNIQYF. The chain carries TRBV5-1 and TRBJ2-4, with 8 bases lining up with TRBD2. The length of the CDR3 is 17 residues. V shed 10 bases, J shed 7 bases, and the junction held 22 bases outside the gene matches. CDR1 and CDR2 (germline): SGHRS, YFSETQ.

J is TRBJ1-1 and V is TRBV5-1, with a weak D call TRBD1 (5 bases). Trimming took off 2 bases at V and 4 bases at J, with 6 bases between the two ends. CDR1 is SGHRS, CDR2 YFSETQ, per germline. This CDR3 is built from 12 residues. CDR3 sequence: CASSFQGTEAFF. The DNA of the CDR3 is TGCGCCAGCAGCTTCCAGGGCACTGAAGCTTTCTTT.

The CDR3 DNA reads as TGCAGCGTTGAGGATAAGAATTCTTGGGGCTTGATGGCCAAAAACATTCAGTACTTC. Translation gives CSVEDKNSWGLMAKNIQYF. J is TRBJ2-4 and V is TRBV29-1, with a weak D call TRBD1 (5 bases). Germline V lookup: CDR1 SQVTM, CDR2 ANQGSEA. V lost 3 bases, J lost 1 base, and 25 bases lay in between. The CDR3 contains 19 residues.

This chain links TRBV6-5 with TRBJ2-7; 8 bases line up with TRBD2. V dropped 2 bases and J dropped 11; count of bases not matched to a gene: 2. The germline CDR1 and CDR2 sequences are MNHEY and SVGAGI. CDR3 length: 11 residues. The CDR3 region has the DNA TGTGCCAGCAGTTACGGGACTAGGGAGTACTTC. This gives the protein CASSYGTREYF.

J is TRBJ2-7 and V is TRBV29-1, with TRBD2 identical over 7 bases. CDR3 length: 14 residues. The germline V gene encodes CDR1 SQVTM and CDR2 ANQGSEA. V shed 3 bases, J shed 7 bases, and the junction held 12 bases outside the gene matches. The CDR3 here is CSVELFREGREQYF. The CDR3 nucleotides are TGCAGCGTTGAGCTGTTTAGGGAGGGCCGGGAGCAGTACTTC.

The rearrangement uses TRBV9 and TRBJ2-2; a weak D match, TRBD1 (5 bases). The V end lost 4 bases, the J end lost 1 base, and 11 bases lay between the germline ends. This CDR3 has 15 amino acids. The germline V gene has CDR1 SGDLS and CDR2 YYNGEE. The chain's CDR3 is CASSPRVLNTGELFF. CDR3 nucleotide sequence: TGTGCCAGCAGCCCCAGGGTCCTGAACACCGGGGAGCTGTTTTTT.

The CDR3 sequence: CASKKTGTEAFF. DNA for the CDR3: TGTGCCAGTAAAAAGACAGGCACTGAAGCTTTCTTT. J is TRBJ1-1 and V is TRBV19; tentatively, D is TRBD1 (6 bases). Germline V gives CDR1 LNHDA, CDR2 SQIVND (reference sequence). CDR3 length equals 12 residues. V shed 7 bases and J shed 4 bases, with 10 bases lying between them.

This clone has only one observation. DNA for the CDR3: TGTGCCAGCAGTTATTTGGGAGTTGACACAGATACGCAGTATTTT. Translation gives CASSYLGVDTDTQYF. This chain links TRBV6-2 or TRBV6-3 with TRBJ2-3; a possible D gene is TRBD2 (5 bases). In germline, CDR1 is MNHEY, CDR2 SVGEGT. The V and J ends lost 3 bases and 2 bases respectively, with 12 bases between them. The CDR3 length is 15 residues.

V and J are TRBV10-3 and TRBJ2-7; D remains unclear. Germline CDR1 is ENHRY and CDR2 is SYGVKD. V was shortened by 2 bases and J by 0 bases, with 11 bases between the two germline ends. This CDR3 contains 15 residues. As DNA, the CDR3 is TGTGCCATCAGTGAGATCCGTCCGGGCTCCTACGAGCAGTACTTC. This codes for CAISEIRPGSYEQYF.

The table lists this clone with a few counts. This chain connects TRBV10-3 to TRBJ2-7; D perhaps matches TRBD1 (5 bases). The CDR3 runs to 14 residues. Trimming pared 4 bases from V and 5 bases from J, leaving 15 bases between. CDR1 and CDR2 from the germline V gene are ENHRY and SYGVKD. In DNA, the CDR3 is TGTGCCATCAGTGTGGCAGGGAACATCAACGAGCAGTACTTC. Its translation: CAISVAGNINEQYF.

The CDR3 region is CASSLGGIYTGELFF. The CDR3 DNA reads as TGTGCCAGCAGCTTGGGAGGGATTTACACCGGGGAGCTGTTTTTT. The V and J genes are TRBV5-4 and TRBJ2-2, with D possibly TRBD2 on 5 matching bases. The CDR3 is 15 amino acids. Trimming left V 0 bases short and J 3 bases short, with 9 bases between. In germline, CDR1 is SGHNT, CDR2 YYREEE (reference sequence).